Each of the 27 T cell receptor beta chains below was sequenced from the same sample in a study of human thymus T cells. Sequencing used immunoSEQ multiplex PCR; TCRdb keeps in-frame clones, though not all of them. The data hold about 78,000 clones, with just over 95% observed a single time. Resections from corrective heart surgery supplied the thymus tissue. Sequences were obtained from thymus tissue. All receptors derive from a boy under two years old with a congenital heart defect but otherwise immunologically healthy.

The CDR3 region has the DNA TGTGCCAGCTATGAGACAGGGCCTTTAAACACCGGGGAGCTGTTTTTT. Translating it yields CASYETGPLNTGELFF. This chain connects TRBV7-8 to TRBJ2-2; 7 bases agree with TRBD1. Germline CDR1 is SGHVS and CDR2 is FQNEAQ. This CDR3 contains 16 residues. V trimming: 8 bases; J trimming: 2 bases; junction bases outside the gene matches: 11. Combining the CDR3 with reference TRBV7-8 and TRBJ2-2 gives the whole variable domain GAGVSQSPRYKVAKRGQDVALRCDPISGHVSLFWYQQALGQGPEFLTYFQNEAQLDKSGLPSDRFFAERPEGSVSTLKIQRTQQEDSAVYLCASYETGPLNTGELFFGEGSRLTVL.

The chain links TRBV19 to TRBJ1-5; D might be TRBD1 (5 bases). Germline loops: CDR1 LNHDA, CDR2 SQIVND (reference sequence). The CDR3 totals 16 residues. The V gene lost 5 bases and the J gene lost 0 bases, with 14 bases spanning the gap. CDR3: CASSPKGHDSNQPQHF. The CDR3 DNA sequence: TGTGCCAGTAGTCCCAAAGGACACGATAGCAATCAGCCCCAGCATTTT.

The chain's CDR3 is CASSSRWGEQYF. In DNA form, the CDR3 reads TGTGCCAGCAGCTCCCGGTGGGGCGAGCAGTACTTC. The V gene is TRBV7-3, the J gene TRBJ2-7; no definite D call. The CDR3 is 12 amino acids. The V and J ends lost 4 bases and 6 bases respectively, with 10 bases between them. Germline CDR1 reads SGHTA; CDR2 reads FQGTGA.

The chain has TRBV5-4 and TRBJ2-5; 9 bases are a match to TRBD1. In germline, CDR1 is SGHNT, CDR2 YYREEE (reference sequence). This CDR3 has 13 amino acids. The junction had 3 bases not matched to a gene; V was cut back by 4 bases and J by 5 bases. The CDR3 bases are TGTGCCAGCAGCGCGACAGGGGGGGAGACCCAGTACTTC. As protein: CASSATGGETQYF.

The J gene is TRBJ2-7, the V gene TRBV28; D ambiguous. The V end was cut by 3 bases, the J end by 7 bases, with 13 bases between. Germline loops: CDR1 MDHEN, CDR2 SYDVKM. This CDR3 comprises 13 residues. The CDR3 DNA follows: TGTGCCAGCAGTTTTACTCGGCAAACTGAGCAGTACTTC. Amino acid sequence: CASSFTRQTEQYF.

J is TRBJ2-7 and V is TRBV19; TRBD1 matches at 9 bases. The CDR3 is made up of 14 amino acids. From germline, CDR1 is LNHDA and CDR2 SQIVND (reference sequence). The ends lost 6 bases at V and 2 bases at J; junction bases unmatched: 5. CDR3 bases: TGTGCCAGTAGGGGACAGGGCCCAACCTACGAGCAGTACTTC. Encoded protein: CASRGQGPTYEQYF.

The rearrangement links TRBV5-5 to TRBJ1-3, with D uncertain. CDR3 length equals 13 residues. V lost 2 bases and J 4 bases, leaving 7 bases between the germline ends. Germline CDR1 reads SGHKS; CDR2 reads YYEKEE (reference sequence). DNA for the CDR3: TGTGCCAGCAGCTTTCGCACGGGAAACACCATATATTTT. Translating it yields CASSFRTGNTIYF.

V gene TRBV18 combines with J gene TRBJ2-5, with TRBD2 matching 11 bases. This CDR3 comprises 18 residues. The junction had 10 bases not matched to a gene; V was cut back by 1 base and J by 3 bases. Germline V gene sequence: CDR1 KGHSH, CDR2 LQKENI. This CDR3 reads CASSPQILSGGAEETQYF. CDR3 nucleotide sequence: TGTGCCAGCTCACCACAGATCCTTAGCGGGGGGGCCGAAGAGACCCAGTACTTC.

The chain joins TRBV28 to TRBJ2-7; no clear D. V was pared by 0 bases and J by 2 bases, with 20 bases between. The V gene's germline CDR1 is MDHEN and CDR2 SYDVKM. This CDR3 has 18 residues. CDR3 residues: CASSLCPSAARRPYEQYF. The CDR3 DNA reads TGTGCCAGCAGTTTATGCCCCTCGGCAGCACGAAGGCCCTACGAGCAGTACTTC. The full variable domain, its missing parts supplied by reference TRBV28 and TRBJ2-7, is DVKVTQSSRYLVKRTGEKVFLECVQDMDHENMFWYRQDPGLGLRLIYFSYDVKMKEKGDIPEGYSVSREKKERFSLILESASTNQTSMYLCASSLCPSAARRPYEQYFGPGTRLTVT.

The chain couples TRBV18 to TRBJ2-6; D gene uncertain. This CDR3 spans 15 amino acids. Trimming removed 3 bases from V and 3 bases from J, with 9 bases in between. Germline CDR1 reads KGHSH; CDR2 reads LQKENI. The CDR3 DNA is TGTGCCAGCTCACCCGAGGATGTTGGGGCCAACGTCCTGACTTTC. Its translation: CASSPEDVGANVLTF.

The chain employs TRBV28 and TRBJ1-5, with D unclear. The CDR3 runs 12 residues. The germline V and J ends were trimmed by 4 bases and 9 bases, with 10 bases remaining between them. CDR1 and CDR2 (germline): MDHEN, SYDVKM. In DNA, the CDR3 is TGTGCCAGCAGTTCAGGATCTCGGCCCCAGCATTTT. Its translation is CASSSGSRPQHF.

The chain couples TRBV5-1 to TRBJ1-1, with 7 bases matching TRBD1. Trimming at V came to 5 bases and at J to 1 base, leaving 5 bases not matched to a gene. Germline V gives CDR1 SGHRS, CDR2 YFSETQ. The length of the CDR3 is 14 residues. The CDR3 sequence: CASRTGQANTEAFF. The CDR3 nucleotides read TGCGCCAGCAGGACAGGACAGGCGAACACTGAAGCTTTCTTT.

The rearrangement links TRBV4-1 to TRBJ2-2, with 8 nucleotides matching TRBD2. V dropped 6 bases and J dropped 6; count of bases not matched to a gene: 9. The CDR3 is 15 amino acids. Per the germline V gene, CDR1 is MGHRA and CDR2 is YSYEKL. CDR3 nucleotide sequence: TGCGCCAGCAGTCTCTCGGGAGGGCAATCCGGGGAGCTGTTTTTT. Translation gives CASSLSGGQSGELFF.

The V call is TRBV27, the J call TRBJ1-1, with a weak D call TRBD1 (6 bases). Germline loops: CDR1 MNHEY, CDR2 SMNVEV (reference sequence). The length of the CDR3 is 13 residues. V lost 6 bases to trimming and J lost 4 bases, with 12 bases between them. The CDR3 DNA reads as TGTGCCAGCAGGAAGGGGGAGAGCACTGAAGCTTTCTTT. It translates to CASRKGESTEAFF.

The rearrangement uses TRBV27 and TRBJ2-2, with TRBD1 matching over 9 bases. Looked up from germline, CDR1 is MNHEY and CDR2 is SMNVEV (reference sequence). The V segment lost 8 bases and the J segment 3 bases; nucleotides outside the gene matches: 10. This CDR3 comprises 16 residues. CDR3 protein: CASGKHRDRDTGELFF. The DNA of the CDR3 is TGTGCCAGCGGAAAGCACCGGGACAGGGACACCGGGGAGCTGTTTTTT.

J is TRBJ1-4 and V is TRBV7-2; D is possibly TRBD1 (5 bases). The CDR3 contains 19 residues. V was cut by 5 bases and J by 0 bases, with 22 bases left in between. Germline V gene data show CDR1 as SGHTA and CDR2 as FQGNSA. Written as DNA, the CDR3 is TGTGCCAGCAGCAAAAGGCAGGGTGGGGTTGTTGCAACTAATGAAAAACTGTTTTTT. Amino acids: CASSKRQGGVVATNEKLFF.

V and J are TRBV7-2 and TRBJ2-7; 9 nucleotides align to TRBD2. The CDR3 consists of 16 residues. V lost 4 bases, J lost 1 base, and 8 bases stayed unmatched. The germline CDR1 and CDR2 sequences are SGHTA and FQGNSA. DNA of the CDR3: TGTGCCAGCAGCTCTTCACTAGCGGGCATTTCCTACGAGCAGTACTTC. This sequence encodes CASSSSLAGISYEQYF.

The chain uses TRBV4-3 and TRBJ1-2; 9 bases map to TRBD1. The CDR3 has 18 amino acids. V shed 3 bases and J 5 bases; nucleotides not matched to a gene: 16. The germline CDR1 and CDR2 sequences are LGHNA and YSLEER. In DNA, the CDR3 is TGCGCCAGCAGCCAGGATTCCTCCGGGACAGGGTGGCGTTATGGCTACACCTTC. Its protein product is CASSQDSSGTGWRYGYTF.

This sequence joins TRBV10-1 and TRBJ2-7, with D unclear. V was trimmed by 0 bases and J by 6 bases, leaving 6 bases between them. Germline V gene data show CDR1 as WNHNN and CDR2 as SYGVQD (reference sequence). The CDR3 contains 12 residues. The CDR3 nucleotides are TGCGCCAGCAGTGAGTCAAGAGGCGAGCAGTACTTC. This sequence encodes CASSESRGEQYF.

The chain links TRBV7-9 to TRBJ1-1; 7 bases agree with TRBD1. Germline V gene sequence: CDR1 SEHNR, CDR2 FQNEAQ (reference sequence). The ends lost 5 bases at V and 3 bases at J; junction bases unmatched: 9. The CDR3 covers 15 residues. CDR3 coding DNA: TGTGCCAGCAGCCATCCGGGACAGCGATACACTGAAGCTTTCTTT. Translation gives CASSHPGQRYTEAFF.

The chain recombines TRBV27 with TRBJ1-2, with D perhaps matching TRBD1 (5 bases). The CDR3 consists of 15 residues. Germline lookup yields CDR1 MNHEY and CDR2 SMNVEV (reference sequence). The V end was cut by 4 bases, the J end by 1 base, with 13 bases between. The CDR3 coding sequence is TGTGCCAGCAGTTATTACGGGACCGATAACTATGGCTACACCTTC. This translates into CASSYYGTDNYGYTF.

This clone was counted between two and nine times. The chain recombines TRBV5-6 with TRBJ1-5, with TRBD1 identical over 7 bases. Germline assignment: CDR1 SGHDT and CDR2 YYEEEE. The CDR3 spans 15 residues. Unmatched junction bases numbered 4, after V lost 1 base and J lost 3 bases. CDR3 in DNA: TGTGCCAGCAGCTTGAACAGGGGCATCAATCAGCCCCAGCATTTT. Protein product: CASSLNRGINQPQHF.

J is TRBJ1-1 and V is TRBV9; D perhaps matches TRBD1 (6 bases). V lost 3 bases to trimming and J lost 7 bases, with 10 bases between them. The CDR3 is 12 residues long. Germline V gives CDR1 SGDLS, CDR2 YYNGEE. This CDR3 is CASSGQGSEAFF. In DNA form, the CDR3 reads TGTGCCAGCAGCGGGCAGGGGAGTGAAGCTTTCTTT.

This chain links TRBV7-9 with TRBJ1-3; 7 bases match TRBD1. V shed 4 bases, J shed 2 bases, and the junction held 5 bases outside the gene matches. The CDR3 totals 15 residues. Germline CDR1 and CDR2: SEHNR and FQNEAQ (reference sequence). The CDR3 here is CASSSDRAPGNTIYF. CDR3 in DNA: TGTGCCAGCAGCTCTGACAGGGCTCCTGGAAACACCATATATTTT.

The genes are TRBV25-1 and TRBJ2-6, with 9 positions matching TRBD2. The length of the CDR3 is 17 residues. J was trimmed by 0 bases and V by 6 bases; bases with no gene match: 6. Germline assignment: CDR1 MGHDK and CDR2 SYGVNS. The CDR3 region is CASSVSGGHSGANVLTF. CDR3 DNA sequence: TGTGCCAGCAGCGTAAGCGGGGGGCACTCTGGGGCCAACGTCCTGACTTTC. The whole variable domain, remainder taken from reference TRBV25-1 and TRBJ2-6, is EADIYQTPRYLVIGTGKKITLECSQTMGHDKMYWYQQDPGMELHLIHYSYGVNSTEKGDLSSESTVSRIRTEHFPLTLESARPSHTSQYLCASSVSGGHSGANVLTFGAGSRLTVL.

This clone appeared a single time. The CDR3 bases are TGCAGCGTGTCCTTGGACAGGGTCCGCCAAGAGACCCAGTACTTC. Encoded protein: CSVSLDRVRQETQYF. This chain joins TRBV29-1 and TRBJ2-5; 8 bases are a match to TRBD1. This CDR3 has 15 amino acids. Losses at the gene ends were 6 bases for V and 1 base for J; bases not matched to a gene: 10. Germline values: CDR1 SQVTM, CDR2 ANQGSEA.

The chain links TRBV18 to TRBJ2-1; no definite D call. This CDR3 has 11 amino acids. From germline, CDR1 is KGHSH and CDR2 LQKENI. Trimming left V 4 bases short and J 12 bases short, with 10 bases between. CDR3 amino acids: CASSRATGQFF. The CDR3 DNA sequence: TGTGCCAGCTCACGAGCGACGGGGCAGTTCTTC.